What follows are 15 T cell receptor beta chains derived from one specimen sequenced in a study of OX40 agonist ivuxolimab in advanced cancers. Clones were read by immunoSEQ multiplex PCR, and TCRdb kept only the in-frame ones, dropping some. Among 55,000 to 70,000 clones listed, 83% were seen once. The input for sequencing was CD4+ or CD8+ T cells sorted from blood, taken in a trial of the OX40 agonist ivuxolimab. Receptors were obtained from an adult with an advanced solid tumor such as melanoma, head and neck, liver or kidney cancer.

The rearrangement joins TRBV5-1 to TRBJ1-2; D gene ambiguous. The CDR3 loop spans 17 amino acids. Germline CDR1 reads SGHRS; CDR2 reads YFSETQ. The germline V and J ends were trimmed by 5 bases and 6 bases, with 26 bases remaining between them. The CDR3 here is CASSNSGSVIWGNGYTF. The CDR3 region has the DNA TGCGCCAGCAGTAATTCGGGGTCGGTAATCTGGGGTAATGGCTACACCTTC.

The chain has TRBV5-1 and TRBJ1-6; D is unclear. The CDR3 covers 16 residues. V lost 3 bases and J 7 bases, leaving 17 bases between the germline ends. Germline V gene data show CDR1 as SGHRS and CDR2 as YFSETQ. Written as DNA, the CDR3 is TGCGCCAGCAGCTCCGGATTGAGGCTCGAGAATTCACCCCTCCACTTT. Protein: CASSSGLRLENSPLHF.

The chain links TRBV23-1 to TRBJ1-2; TRBD1 might be the D (6 bases). Being an ORF, TRBV23-1 has a function that is uncertain. The ends were cut back, 3 bases at V and 4 bases at J, with 15 bases in the middle. This CDR3 is built from 15 residues. The DNA of the CDR3 is TGCGCCAGCAGTCATGGCACAGGGCAGTGCTATGGCTACACCTTC. The encoded protein is CASSHGTGQCYGYTF.

This rearrangement joins TRBV2 to TRBJ2-5; weak D call: TRBD2 (5 bases). The DNA end is a closer match to TRBJ2-7, so the J assignment may be wrong. Germline V gives CDR1 SNHLY, CDR2 FYNNEI. The CDR3 has 13 residues. CDR3 nucleotide sequence: TGTGCCAGCAGCCGGACTGTGATCCACGAGCAGTACTTC. Translation gives CASSRTVIHEQYF.

This clone was seen a few times. V is TRBV7-8 and J is TRBJ1-1; D call uncertain. V was clipped by 1 base and J by 0 bases, with 6 bases between them. The germline V gene encodes CDR1 SGHVS and CDR2 FQNEAQ. There are 14 residues in the CDR3. CDR3 sequence: CASSLELMNTEAFF. The CDR3 DNA sequence: TGTGCCAGCAGCTTAGAATTGATGAACACTGAAGCTTTCTTT.

This clone came up once. J is TRBJ1-1 and V is TRBV5-5; TRBD1 matches at 7 bases. Germline V gene data show CDR1 as SGHKS and CDR2 as YYEKEE (reference sequence). The V segment lost 1 base and the J segment 6 bases; nucleotides outside the gene matches: 9. This CDR3 has 15 amino acids. The CDR3 bases are TGTGCCAGCAGCTTGAGAACAGGGGATGGAGCTGAAGCTTTCTTT. As protein: CASSLRTGDGAEAFF.

The V and J genes are TRBV6-6 and TRBJ1-2, with 8 bases fitting TRBD1. This CDR3 comprises 15 residues. Germline V gives CDR1 MNHNY, CDR2 SVGAGI (reference sequence). Germline trimming cut 6 bases from V and 7 bases from J; bases unmatched to any gene: 13. CDR3 in DNA: TGTGCCAGCAGAGACTGGACAGGGCAGGAAATTGGCTACACCTTC. Protein: CASRDWTGQEIGYTF.

This chain joins TRBV11-2 and TRBJ2-1, with D possibly matching TRBD2 (5 bases). Germline lookup yields CDR1 SGHAT and CDR2 FQNNGV. The CDR3 runs to 14 residues. V lost 4 bases to trimming and J lost 9 bases, with 16 bases between them. The CDR3 nucleotides are TGTGCCAGCAGCTCTCAAAGAGGGCGGAGTGAGCAGTTCTTC. Translation: CASSSQRGRSEQFF.

V is TRBV9 and J is TRBJ2-3; the match to TRBD2 covers 14 bases. J gave up 4 bases and V 1 base, and 2 bases lay outside the gene matches. The CDR3 is 16 amino acids. CDR1 is SGDLS, CDR2 YYNGEE, per germline. The CDR3 DNA reads as TGTGCCAGCAGCGTATGGACTAGCGGGGGGTCAGATACGCAGTATTTT. It encodes CASSVWTSGGSDTQYF.

The V and J genes are TRBV4-1 and TRBJ2-1; 14 bases fit TRBD2. The J segment lost 9 bases and the V segment lost 1 base, leaving 8 bases of the junction unmatched. The CDR3 length is 17 residues. Germline CDR1 and CDR2: MGHRA and YSYEKL. DNA of the CDR3: TGCGCCAGCAGCCAAGCCCCGACTAGCGGGGGGGCCAGTGAGCAGTTCTTC. Residues: CASSQAPTSGGASEQFF.

J is TRBJ1-6 and V is TRBV6-5, with 7 bases lining up with TRBD1. The V gene end was trimmed by 4 bases and the J gene end by 4 bases; junction bases not matched to a gene: 7. CDR1 is MNHEY and CDR2 is SVGAGI in the germline V gene. The CDR3 is 16 residues long. The CDR3 DNA reads TGTGCCAGCAGTTCATACCCGGGACAGTATAATTCACCCCTCCACTTT. It yields the protein CASSSYPGQYNSPLHF.

This rearrangement joins TRBV7-2 to TRBJ2-1; 8 bases are a match to TRBD2. Germline V gives CDR1 SGHTA, CDR2 FQGNSA. This CDR3 comprises 15 residues. Trimming removed 4 bases from V and 8 bases from J; junction bases left unmatched: 10. The DNA of the CDR3 is TGTGCCAGCAGCTCCGGGACTAGAAGGTGGGATGAGCAGTTCTTC. Encoded protein: CASSSGTRRWDEQFF.

This chain joins TRBV19 and TRBJ1-1; 7 bases fit TRBD1. The J segment lost 1 base and the V segment lost 4 bases, leaving 9 bases of the junction unmatched. In germline, CDR1 is LNHDA, CDR2 SQIVND (reference sequence). There are 16 residues in the CDR3. This CDR3 reads CASSRAGTAKNTEAFF. The CDR3 DNA follows: TGTGCCAGTAGTAGAGCCGGGACAGCTAAGAACACTGAAGCTTTCTTT. Drawing the rest from reference TRBV19 and TRBJ1-1, the complete variable domain is DGGITQSPKYLFRKEGQNVTLSCEQNLNHDAMYWYRQDPGQGLRLIYYSQIVNDFQKGDIAEGYSVSREKKESFPLTVTSAQKNPTAFYLCASSRAGTAKNTEAFFGQGTRLTVV.

The J gene is TRBJ1-4, the V gene TRBV15; D gene unclear. V was clipped by 0 bases and J by 7 bases, with 12 bases between them. Germline values: CDR1 LNHNV, CDR2 YYDKDF (reference sequence). This CDR3 contains 15 residues. The CDR3 DNA reads as TGTGCCACCAGCAGAGAACGAGGCGCGGGTGAAAAACTGTTTTTT. Amino acid sequence: CATSRERGAGEKLFF.

The chain recombines TRBV6-1 with TRBJ2-5; D gene ambiguous. Gene TRBJ2-7 matches the end of the DNA better, so the J call may be wrong. This CDR3 is built from 14 residues. Per germline, CDR1 MNHNS and CDR2 SASEGT. DNA for the CDR3: TGTGCCAGCAGTGGGCCGATCACCTACTACGAGCAGTACTTC. As protein: CASSGPITYYEQYF.